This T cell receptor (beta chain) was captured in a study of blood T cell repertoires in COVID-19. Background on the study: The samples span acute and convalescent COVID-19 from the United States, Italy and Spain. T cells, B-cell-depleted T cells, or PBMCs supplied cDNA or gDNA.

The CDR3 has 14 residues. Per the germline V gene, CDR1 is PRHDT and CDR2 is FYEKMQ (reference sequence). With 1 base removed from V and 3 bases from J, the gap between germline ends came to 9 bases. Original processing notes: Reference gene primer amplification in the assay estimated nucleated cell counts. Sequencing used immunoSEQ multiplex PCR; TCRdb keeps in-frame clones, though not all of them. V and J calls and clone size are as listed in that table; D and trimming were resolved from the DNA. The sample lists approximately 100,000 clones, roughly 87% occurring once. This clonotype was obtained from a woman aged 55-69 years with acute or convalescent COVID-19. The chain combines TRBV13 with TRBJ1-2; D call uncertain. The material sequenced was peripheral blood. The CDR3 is CASSLARVYYGYTF. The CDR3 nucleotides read TGTGCCAGCAGCTTAGCACGAGTTTACTATGGCTACACCTTC.